This TCR beta chain was recorded in a study of T-cell reconstitution after alpha-beta-depleted transplantation in children (dated by TCRdb to about 2016). Regarding the complete study: T-cell immune reconstitution after TCRalphabeta/CD19-depleted allogeneic hematopoietic cell transplantation in children was quantitatively tracked in the study by means of TCR repertoire profiling. Paper-wide results and their limitations: Over the following months the frequencies of hyperexpanded clones went down, and after one year T-cell counts and TCRbeta diversity were mostly credited to newly produced T cells. About two months after transplant, the apparently early recovery of alphabetaT-cell counts reportedly depended on just several hundred clones that had expanded rapidly and came from non-depleted graft cells. In some patients, the high TCRbeta diversity seen at day 60 was put down to recipient T cells and intrathymic progenitors that had survived conditioning.

Receptor amplification or capture employed PCR. TCRdb lists the instrument as Illumina HiSeq 2500. TCR library preparation used molecular barcoding, with unique molecular identifiers applied to normalize quantification of the TCRbeta repertoire. The raw public reads went through TCRdb reprocessing: fastp at Q25, MiXCR clone calling, in-frame beta chains kept. Each entry merges the rows of one CDR3 protein and shows their most common DNA and genes. A total of about 420,000 distinct CDR3 sequences appear in this sample, about 16% of them only once. The top ten constitute around 28% of the sample. In the paper's terms, the treatment or condition label means: allogeneic hematopoietic cell transplantation with graft depleted of TCRalphabeta T cells and CD19 B cells. The children who served as transplant recipients had been given grafts of TCRalphabeta/CD19-depleted allogeneic hematopoietic cells. Worth noting for this clonotype: Its recognized antigen is unknown. Base quality data are lacking; no much larger clone is found one base away.

This receptor was obtained from a boy under two years old who had a stem cell transplant for Wiskott-Aldrich syndrome, so the T cells may come from the graft donor. The sample consisted of PBMCs, mostly from graft donor cells, taken 360 days after TCRalphabeta/CD19-depleted stem cell transplant.

The CDR3 protein is CASSLVFPDYEQYF. The DNA sequence is as follows: TGTGCCAGCAGTTTGGTATTTCCGGACTACGAGCAGTACTTC. Here the chain combines TRBV28 and TRBJ2-7, with the identity of the D gene unclear. CDR1 MDHEN and CDR2 SYDVKM are derived from the germline V gene. V and J are truncated by 3 bases and 3 bases respectively, leaving an intervening sequence of 12 bases. The CDR3 holds 14 amino acids from the cysteine to the phenylalanine. The kept DNA is CDR3 alone, 42 bases in frame from the first base.